This T cell receptor (beta chain) was documented in a study of naive and memory T cell subsets (dated by TCRdb to 2015 to 2018). About the study as a whole: According to the figure summarizing the samples, there were around ten blood donors, 7 tuberculin skin test biopsies and 3 saline control biopsies. Usually PCR2 was run as a SYBR Green qPCR and stopped at a set threshold, although low-input samples could use end-point PCR (approximately 6 cycles) instead.

Ends trimmed: V by 8 bases, J by 2 bases; bases unmatched to a gene: 15. Including the terminal cysteine and phenylalanine, the CDR3 comprises 18 residues. The retained sequence is limited to the CDR3, 54 bases, with the frame set at the first base. Taken from the germline V gene, the CDR1 and CDR2 loops are ENHRY and SYGVKD. The library was produced with 5' RACE. For the blood and skin samples, TCR RNA was reverse transcribed with SuperScript IV using primers for the alpha and beta constant regions. Four rounds of PCR, run with the SP2 primer together with nested alpha and beta constant region primers, were used to amplify the ligated cDNA. T4 RNA ligase 1 was used to ligate an oligonucleotide containing the Illumina SP2 primer and a UMI to the 3' end of the cDNA. The 12-nucleotide UMI was composed of two random hexamers separated by an eight-base spacer, which was included to prevent hairpin formation. TCR alpha and beta chain libraries were processed separately from the second PCR onward, with dual indexing for multiplexing. After pooling, the indexed libraries were analyzed by capillary electrophoresis and sequenced on either an Illumina MiSeq or NextSeq. Libraries were spiked with PhiX DNA at roughly 5-7% so that base diversity was increased and cluster recognition was improved. On the authors' methods: Demultiplexor pulled UMIs out of read 2, joined the UMIs with the TCR sequence from read 1, and separated reads according to sample indices. V and J genes and V-J junctions were identified by Decombinator, and each TCR was assigned a five-part identifier that included V and J deletions. Collapsinator used UMIs to correct sequencing errors and PCR amplification heterogeneity, yielding UMI-based abundance per TCR. CDR3Translator converted identifiers to nucleotide sequence, translated to amino acids, and extracted CDR3 regions using terminal motifs. After normalization to the amount of input RNA, the error-corrected alpha and beta TCR counts from blood and from skin were compared. The raw public reads went through TCRdb reprocessing: fastp at Q25, MiXCR clone calling, in-frame beta chains kept. Each CDR3 protein appears once, grouped with its most common genes and DNA. The V and J calls come from TCRdb's annotation, not from the publication. The sample profile shows approximately 22,000 distinct CDR3 sequences; 4.2% of them were found once. About 7.8% of the sample rests with the top ten.

What the authors observed across the whole study: The RNA-based method was acknowledged to be potentially sensitive to changes in TCR transcripts with T cell activation and differentiation.

For whole blood analysis, approximately 2.7 ml of peripheral blood was drawn from adult healthy volunteers into Tempus tubes, and RNA was extracted according to the manufacturer's instructions. A robust, sensitive protocol for the amplification, sequencing and analysis of TCRs was described in the study, in which 3' ligation of a UMI-containing oligonucleotide to TCR cDNA was used. Total RNA was used without cell sorting and was treated with RQ1 DNase before reverse transcription, with a target input of about 1 to 1000 ng. Libraries were prepared from skin biopsies and whole blood to test how robust the pipeline was in samples where T cells are a minority population. This clonotype was seen at least ten times. What this receptor recognizes is not known. Per-nucleotide qualities are absent, and no much larger clonotype sits a single base away.

The receptor's source is a male donor in good health. The rearrangement combines TRBV10-3 with TRBJ2-6; 7 central bases correspond to TRBD2. The nucleotide sequence reads as follows: TGTGCCATCTCCGTCAGCGGGATCCTAGCCGCTGGGGCCAACGTCCTGACTTTC. This codes for CAISVSGILAAGANVLTF.